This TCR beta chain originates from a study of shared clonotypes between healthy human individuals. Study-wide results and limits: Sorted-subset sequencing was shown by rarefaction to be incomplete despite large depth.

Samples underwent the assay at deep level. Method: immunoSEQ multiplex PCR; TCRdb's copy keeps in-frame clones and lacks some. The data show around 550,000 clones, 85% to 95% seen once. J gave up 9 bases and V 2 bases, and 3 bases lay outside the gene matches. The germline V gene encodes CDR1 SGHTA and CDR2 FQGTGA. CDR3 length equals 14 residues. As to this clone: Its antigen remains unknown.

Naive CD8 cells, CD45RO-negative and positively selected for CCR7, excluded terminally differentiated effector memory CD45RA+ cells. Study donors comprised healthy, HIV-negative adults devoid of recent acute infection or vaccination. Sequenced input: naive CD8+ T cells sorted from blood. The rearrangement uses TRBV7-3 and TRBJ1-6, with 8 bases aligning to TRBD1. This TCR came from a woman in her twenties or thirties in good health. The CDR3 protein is CASSLGQGGSPLHF. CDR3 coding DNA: TGTGCCAGCAGCTTAGGACAGGGTGGTTCACCCCTCCACTTT.